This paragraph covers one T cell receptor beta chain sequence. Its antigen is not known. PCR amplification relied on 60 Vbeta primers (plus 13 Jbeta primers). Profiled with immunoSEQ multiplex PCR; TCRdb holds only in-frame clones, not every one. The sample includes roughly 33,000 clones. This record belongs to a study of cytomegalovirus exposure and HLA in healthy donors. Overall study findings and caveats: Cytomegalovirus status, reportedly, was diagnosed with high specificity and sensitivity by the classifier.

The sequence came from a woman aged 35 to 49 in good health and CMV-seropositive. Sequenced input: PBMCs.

CDR3 protein: CARSLGAEQYF. The CDR3 DNA is TGTGCCAGAAGCTTGGGAGCCGAGCAGTACTTC. The chain links TRBV5-3 to TRBJ2-7; D ambiguous. TRBV5-3 is an ORF; its function is uncertain. This CDR3 has 11 amino acids. V lost 0 bases and J 6 bases, leaving 4 bases between the germline ends.